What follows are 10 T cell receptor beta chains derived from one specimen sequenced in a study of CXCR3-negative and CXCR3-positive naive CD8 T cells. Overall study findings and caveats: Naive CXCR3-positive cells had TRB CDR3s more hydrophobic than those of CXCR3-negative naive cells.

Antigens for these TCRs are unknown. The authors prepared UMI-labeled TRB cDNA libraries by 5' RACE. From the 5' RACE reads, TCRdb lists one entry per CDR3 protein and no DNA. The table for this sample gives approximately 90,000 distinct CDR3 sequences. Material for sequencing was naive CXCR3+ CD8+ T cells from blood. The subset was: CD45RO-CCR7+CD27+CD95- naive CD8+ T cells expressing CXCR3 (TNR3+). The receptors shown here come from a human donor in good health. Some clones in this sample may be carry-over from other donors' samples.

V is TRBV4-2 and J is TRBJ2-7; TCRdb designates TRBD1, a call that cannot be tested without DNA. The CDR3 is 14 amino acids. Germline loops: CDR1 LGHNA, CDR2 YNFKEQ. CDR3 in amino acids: CASSPLGASYEQYF.

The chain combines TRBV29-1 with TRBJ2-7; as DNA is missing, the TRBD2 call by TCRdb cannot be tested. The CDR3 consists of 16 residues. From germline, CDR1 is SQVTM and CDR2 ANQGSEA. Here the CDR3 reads CSVEGLAGGTSYEQYF.

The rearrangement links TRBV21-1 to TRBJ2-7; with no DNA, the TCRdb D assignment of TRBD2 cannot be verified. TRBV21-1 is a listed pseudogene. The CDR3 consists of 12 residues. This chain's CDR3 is CASSTTAYEQYF.

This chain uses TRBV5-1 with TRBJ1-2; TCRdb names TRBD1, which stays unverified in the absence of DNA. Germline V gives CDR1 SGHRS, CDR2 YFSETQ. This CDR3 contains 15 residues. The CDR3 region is CASSETGAAGYGYTF.

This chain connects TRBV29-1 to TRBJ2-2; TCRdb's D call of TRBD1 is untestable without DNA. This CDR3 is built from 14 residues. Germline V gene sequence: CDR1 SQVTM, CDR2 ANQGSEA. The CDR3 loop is CSVEHRGLGGELFF.

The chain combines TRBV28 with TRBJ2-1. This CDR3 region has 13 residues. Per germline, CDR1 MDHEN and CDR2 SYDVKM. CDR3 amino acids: CASGTGWVAEQFF. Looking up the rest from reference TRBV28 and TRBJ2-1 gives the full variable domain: DVKVTQSSRYLVKRTGEKVFLECVQDMDHENMFWYRQDPGLGLRLIYFSYDVKMKEKGDIPEGYSVSREKKERFSLILESASTNQTSMYLCASGTGWVAEQFFGPGTRLTVL.

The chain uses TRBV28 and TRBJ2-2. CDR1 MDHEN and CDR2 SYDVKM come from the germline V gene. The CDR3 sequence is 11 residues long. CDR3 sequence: CASGDTGELFF.

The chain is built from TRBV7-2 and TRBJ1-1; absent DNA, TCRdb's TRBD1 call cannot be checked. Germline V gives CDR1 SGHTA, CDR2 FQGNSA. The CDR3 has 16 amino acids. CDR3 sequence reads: CASSSGYRDSSTEAFF.

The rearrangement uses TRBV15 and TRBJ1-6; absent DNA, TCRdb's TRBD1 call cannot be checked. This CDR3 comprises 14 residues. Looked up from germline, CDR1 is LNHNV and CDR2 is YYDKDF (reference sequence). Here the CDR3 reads CATSRVPGHRPLHF.

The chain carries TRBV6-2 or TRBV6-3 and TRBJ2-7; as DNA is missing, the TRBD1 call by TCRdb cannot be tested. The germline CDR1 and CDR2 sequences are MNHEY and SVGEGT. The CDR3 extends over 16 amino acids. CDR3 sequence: CASSYLWTPTTYEQYF.